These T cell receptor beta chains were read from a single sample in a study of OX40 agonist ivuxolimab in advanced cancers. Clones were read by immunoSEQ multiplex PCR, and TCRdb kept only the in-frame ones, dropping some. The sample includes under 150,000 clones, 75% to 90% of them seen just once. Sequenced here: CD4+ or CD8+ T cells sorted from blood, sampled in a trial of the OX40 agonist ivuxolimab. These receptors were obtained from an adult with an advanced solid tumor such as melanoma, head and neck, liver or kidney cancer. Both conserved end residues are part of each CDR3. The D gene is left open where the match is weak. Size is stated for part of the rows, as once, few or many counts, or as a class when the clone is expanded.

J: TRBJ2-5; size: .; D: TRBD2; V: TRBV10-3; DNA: TGTGCCATCAGGAGCGGGGAAGAGACCCAGTACTTC; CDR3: CAIRSGEETQYF
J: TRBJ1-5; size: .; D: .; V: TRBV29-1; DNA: TGCAGCGTTGGACAGGCGAATAGCAATCAGCCCCAGCATTTT; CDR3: CSVGQANSNQPQHF
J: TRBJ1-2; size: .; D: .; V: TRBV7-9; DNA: TGTGCCAGCAGCCTGGGGGTCTATGGCTACACCTTC; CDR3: CASSLGVYGYTF
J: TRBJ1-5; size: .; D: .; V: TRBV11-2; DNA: TGTGCCAGCAGCTTAGTGGGCGGGAATAGCAATCAGCCCCAGCATTTT; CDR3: CASSLVGGNSNQPQHF
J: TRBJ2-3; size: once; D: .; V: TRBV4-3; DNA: TGCGCCAGCAGTCCTTACGTTACTGGAGGCTCGGGAGATACGCAGTATTTT; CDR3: CASSPYVTGGSGDTQYF
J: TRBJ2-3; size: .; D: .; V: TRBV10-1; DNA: TGCGCCAGCAGTGAGGACATGACAGATACGCAGTATTTT; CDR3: CASSEDMTDTQYF
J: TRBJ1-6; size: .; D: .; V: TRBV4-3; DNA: TGCGCCAGCAGCCAAGGACAGTATTCACCCCTCCACTTT; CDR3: CASSQGQYSPLHF
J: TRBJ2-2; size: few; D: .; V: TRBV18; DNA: TGTGCCAGCTCACCGCCGGCAGGTAGCACCGGGGAGCTGTTTTTT; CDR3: CASSPPAGSTGELFF
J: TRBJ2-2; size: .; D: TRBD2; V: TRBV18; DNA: TGTGCCAGCTCATCGGCCCTAGCGGGGACCACCGGGGAGCTGTTTTTT; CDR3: CASSSALAGTTGELFF
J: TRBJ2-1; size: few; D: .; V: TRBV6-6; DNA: .; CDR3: CASWGGGAKFF
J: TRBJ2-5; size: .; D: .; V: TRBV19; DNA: TGTGCCAGTAGTATAGGTCCGGGGCACGGAGGGACCCAGTACTTC; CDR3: CASSIGPGHGGTQYF
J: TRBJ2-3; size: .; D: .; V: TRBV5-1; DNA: TGCGCCAGCAGCTTGTACCGCGGGGCACCCTCTAGCACAGATACGCAGTATTTT; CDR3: CASSLYRGAPSSTDTQYF
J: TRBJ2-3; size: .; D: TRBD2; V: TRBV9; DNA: TGTGCCAGCAGCTTAGGGAGCTCCGGGGGGGCGACCACGGATACGCAGTATTTT; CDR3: CASSLGSSGGATTDTQYF
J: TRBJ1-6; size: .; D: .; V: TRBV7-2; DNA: TGTGCCAGCAGCCCCCTGGATTCACCCCTCCACTTT; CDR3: CASSPLDSPLHF
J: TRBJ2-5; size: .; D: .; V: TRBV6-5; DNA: TGTGCCAGCAGCCGACGCGGTGGGGAGACCCAGTACTTC; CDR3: CASSRRGGETQYF
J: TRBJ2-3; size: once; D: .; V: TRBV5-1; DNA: TGCGCCAGCAGCCTAGTCCGGACAAGCACAGATACGCAGTATTTT; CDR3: CASSLVRTSTDTQYF
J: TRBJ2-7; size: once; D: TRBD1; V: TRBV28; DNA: TGTGCCAGCAGTTCCCTTGGGGACAGGGCCTACGAGCAGTACTTC; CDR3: CASSSLGDRAYEQYF
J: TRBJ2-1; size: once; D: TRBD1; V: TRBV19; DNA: TGTGCCAGTAGTATCTCGACAGGGGGGCGGAATGAGCAGTTCTTC; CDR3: CASSISTGGRNEQFF
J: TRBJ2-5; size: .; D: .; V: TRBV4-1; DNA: TGCGCCAGCAGCCAAGTCGAGGTAGAGACCCAGTACTTC; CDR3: CASSQVEVETQYF
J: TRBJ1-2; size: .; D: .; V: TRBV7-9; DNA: TGTGCCAGCAGCCGCGGACACCTTCCCGGCTACACCTTC; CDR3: CASSRGHLPGYTF
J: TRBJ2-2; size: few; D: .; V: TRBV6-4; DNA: TGTGCCAGCAGTGAACAGGTGGCAAACGGGGAGCTGTTTTTT; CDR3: CASSEQVANGELFF
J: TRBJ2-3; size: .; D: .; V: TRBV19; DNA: TGTGCCAGTAGTATATCCCCGGGATTCACAGATACGCAGTATTTT; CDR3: CASSISPGFTDTQYF
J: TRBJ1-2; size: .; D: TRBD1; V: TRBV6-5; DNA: TGTGCCAGCAGTCGGACAGGGGGCGACTATGGCTACACCTTC; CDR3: CASSRTGGDYGYTF
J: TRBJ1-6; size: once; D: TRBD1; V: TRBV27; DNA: TGTGCCAGCACGGACAGGCCCAGCTCCTATAATTCACCCCTCCACTTT; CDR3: CASTDRPSSYNSPLHF
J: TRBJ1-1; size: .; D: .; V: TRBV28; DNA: TGTGCCAGCAGACTGGGGACATCTGAAGCTTTCTTT; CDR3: CASRLGTSEAFF
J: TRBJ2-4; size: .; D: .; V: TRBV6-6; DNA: TGTGCCAGCACTTCTCCCGATCTAGGCAAAAACATTCAGTACTTC; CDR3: CASTSPDLGKNIQYF
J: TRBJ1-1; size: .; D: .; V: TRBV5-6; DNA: TGTGCCAGCAGTATCCTCGTGGGGGGCGAAGCTTTCTTT; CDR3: CASSILVGGEAFF
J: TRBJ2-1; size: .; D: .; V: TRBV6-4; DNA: TGTGCCAGTTCCACCGATTACAATGAGCAGTTCTTC; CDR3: CASSTDYNEQFF
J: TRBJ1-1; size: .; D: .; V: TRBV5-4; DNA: TGTGCCAGCAGCACAGGACAGACCCTAAACACTGAAGCTTTCTTT; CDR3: CASSTGQTLNTEAFF
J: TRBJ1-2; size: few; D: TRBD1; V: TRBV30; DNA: TGTGCCTGGAGTGCGACAGGGCGGGGAGAAGGCTACACCTTC; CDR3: CAWSATGRGEGYTF
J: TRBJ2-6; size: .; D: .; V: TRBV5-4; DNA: TGTGCCAGCAGCCAAGTACATGGTGGGAACTCTGGGGCCAACGTCCTGACTTTC; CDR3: CASSQVHGGNSGANVLTF
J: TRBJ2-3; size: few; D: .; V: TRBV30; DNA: TGTGCCTGGAGTGGGGGAGATACGCAGTATTTT; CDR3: CAWSGGDTQYF
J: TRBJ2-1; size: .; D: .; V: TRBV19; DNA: TGTGCCAGTAGTATAGAGGGAGTTGGACAGTTCCAATACAATGAGCAGTTCTTC; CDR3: CASSIEGVGQFQYNEQFF
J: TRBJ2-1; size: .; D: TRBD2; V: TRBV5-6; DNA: TGTGCCAGCAGCTTGAGCGGGGGGGCCGTTGAGCAGTTCTTC; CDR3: CASSLSGGAVEQFF
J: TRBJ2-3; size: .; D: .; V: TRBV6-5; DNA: TGTGCCAGCAGTTTCCTCCGGGGTGCAGGGACAGATACGCAGTATTTT; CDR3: CASSFLRGAGTDTQYF
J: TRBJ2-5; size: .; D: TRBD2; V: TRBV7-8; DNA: TGTGCCAGCAGCTTACGAGCGGGGGGCCGCCAAGAGACCCAGTACTTC; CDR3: CASSLRAGGRQETQYF
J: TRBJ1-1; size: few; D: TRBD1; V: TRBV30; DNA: TGTGCCTGGAGTGCTGGGGGACAGGGAAGAGCTTTCTTT; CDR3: CAWSAGGQGRAFF
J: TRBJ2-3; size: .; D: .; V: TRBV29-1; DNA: TGCAGCGTTGGAATAGGGCCAGGGCGAGATACGCAGTATTTT; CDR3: CSVGIGPGRDTQYF
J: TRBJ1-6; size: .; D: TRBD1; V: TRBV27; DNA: TGTGCCAGCCGACAGGGAGGGTCTTTTTCACCCCTCCACTTT; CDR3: CASRQGGSFSPLHF
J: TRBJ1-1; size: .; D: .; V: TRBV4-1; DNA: TGCGCCAGCAGCCAAGAAATGAACACTGAAGCTTTCTTT; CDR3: CASSQEMNTEAFF
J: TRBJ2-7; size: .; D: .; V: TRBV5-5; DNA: TGTGCCAGCAGCTGGGCAGATAAGGTGGCCTACGAGCAGTACTTC; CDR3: CASSWADKVAYEQYF
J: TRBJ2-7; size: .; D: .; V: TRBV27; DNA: TGTGCCTCGCGGGACACCCTACTCTACGAGCAGTACTTC; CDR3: CASRDTLLYEQYF
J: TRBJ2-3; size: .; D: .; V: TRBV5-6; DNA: TGTGCCAGCAGCTTGGGGCGGGGCCAGACTAGCACAGATACGCAGTATTTT; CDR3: CASSLGRGQTSTDTQYF
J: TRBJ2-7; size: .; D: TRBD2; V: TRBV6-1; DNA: TGTGCCAGCACGAGCGGGGCCCCCTACGAGCAGTACTTC; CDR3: CASTSGAPYEQYF
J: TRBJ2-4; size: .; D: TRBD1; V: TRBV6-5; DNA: TGTGCCAGCAGCCTGGACAGGGGGACCAAAAACATTCAGTACTTC; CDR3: CASSLDRGTKNIQYF
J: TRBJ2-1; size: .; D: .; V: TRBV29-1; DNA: TGCAGCGTAACCCCGGGACCGCCATTAGGCGATGAGCAGTTCTTC; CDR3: CSVTPGPPLGDEQFF
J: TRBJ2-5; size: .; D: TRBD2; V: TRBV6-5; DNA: TGTGCCAGCAGTTACTTTGGGCGGGGGGGAGAAGAGACCCAGTACTTC; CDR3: CASSYFGRGGEETQYF
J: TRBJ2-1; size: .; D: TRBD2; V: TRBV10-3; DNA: TGTGCCATCACCGGACCGGGACTAGCGGGGGGATCCTACAATGAGCAGTTCTTC; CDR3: CAITGPGLAGGSYNEQFF